Each of the 6 T cell receptor beta chains below was sequenced from the same sample in a study of blood T cells in healthy people across ages. A second PCR, run for roughly 6 to 11 cycles, used a sample-barcoded 5' primer plus a J-beta primer mix. TCRdb analysed the 5' RACE reads with MiXCR anew, one entry per CDR3 protein. The sample has 700,000 or so distinct CDR3 sequences, around a fifth seen once; the top ten hold about 22%. Sequencing was done on a sample of blood. The receptors stem from a man between 65 and 85 years old in good health.

This clonotype was seen ten or more times. The CDR3 reads CASRMGQDNSPLHF. For the CDR3, the DNA is TGTGCCAGCAGAATGGGACAGGATAATTCACCCCTCCACTTT. The chain joins TRBV6-5 to TRBJ1-6, with 8 bases fitting TRBD1. Germline trimming cut 6 bases from V and 5 bases from J; bases unmatched to any gene: 3. The CDR3 consists of 14 residues. From germline, CDR1 is MNHEY and CDR2 SVGAGI.

This chain connects TRBV11-3 to TRBJ2-1; 7 positions match TRBD2. The CDR3 is 13 residues long. The J segment lost 8 bases and the V segment lost 3 bases, leaving 4 bases of the junction unmatched. CDR1 and CDR2 from the germline V gene are SGHNT and YENEEA. CDR3 coding DNA: TGTGCCAGCAGCTTTTTGCGGGGGTATGAGCAGTTCTTC. It codes for CASSFLRGYEQFF. Together with reference TRBV11-3 and TRBJ2-1, the CDR3 gives the full variable domain: EAGVVQSPRYKIIEKKQPVAFWCNPISGHNTLYWYLQNLGQGPELLIRYENEEAVDDSQLPKDRFSAERLKGVDSTLKIQPAELGDSAVYLCASSFLRGYEQFFGPGTRLTVL.

To note about this clonotype: A junction end diverges from the germline sequence, so it may reflect a read error. The chain combines TRBV24-1 with TRBJ2-1, with D possibly being TRBD1 (6 bases). Per germline, CDR1 KGHDR and CDR2 SFDVKD. There are 15 residues in the CDR3. CDR3: CATSDSTGQNKEQFF. DNA of the CDR3: TGTGCCACCAGTGACTCGACTGGACAGAACAAGGAGCAGTTCTTC.

This clonotype was recorded a few times. The conserved phenylalanine or tryptophan normally closing the CDR3 is absent here, so this likely arose from a read error. The DNA is left out, because the CDR3 cannot be placed on it with certainty; the CDR3 is given as TCRdb lists it. This CDR3 is CATSDLQLLYV. The chain links TRBV24-1 to TRBJ2-5. In germline, CDR1 is KGHDR, CDR2 SFDVKD. The CDR3 totals 11 residues, both ends included.

This clonotype appeared a few times. The gene calls are TRBV6-5 and TRBJ2-1, with TRBD2 matching over 7 bases. In germline, CDR1 is MNHEY, CDR2 SVGAGI. The CDR3 totals 15 residues. J gave up 2 bases and V 6 bases, and 7 bases lay outside the gene matches. Written as DNA, the CDR3 is TGTGCCAGCAGCCTAAGCGGGAAGACCTACAATGAGCAGTTCTTC. Protein product: CASSLSGKTYNEQFF.

This clonotype was seen ten or more times. The CDR3 is CAISESSQGAINRLPHNEQFF. CDR3 DNA sequence: TGTGCCATCAGTGAGTCCTCGCAGGGGGCCATAAACAGGTTGCCCCACAATGAGCAGTTCTTC. This rearrangement joins TRBV10-3 to TRBJ2-1; TRBD1 agrees at 8 bases. The junction had 21 bases not matched to a gene; V was cut back by 0 bases and J by 5 bases. This CDR3 has 21 residues. The germline V gene encodes CDR1 ENHRY and CDR2 SYGVKD.